This T cell receptor (beta chain) was captured by sequencing in a study of blood T cell repertoires in COVID-19. On the study more broadly: The United States, Italy and Spain supplied acute and convalescent COVID-19 samples.

This clone occurred a few times. Trimming took off 4 bases at V and 3 bases at J, with 10 bases between the two ends. The CDR3 is made up of 14 amino acids. Germline CDR1 reads LNHNV; CDR2 reads YYDKDF (reference sequence). TCRdb keeps only in-frame clones here, not all; method: immunoSEQ multiplex PCR. The data contain about 200,000 clones, more than 70% of them singletons. The specimen sequenced was peripheral blood. The V gene is TRBV15, the J gene TRBJ1-5, with unresolved D. The sequence was obtained from a man in his forties or fifties with active or convalescent COVID-19. DNA for the CDR3: TGTGCCACCAGCATCGGGTACGACAATCAGCCCCAGCATTTT. It specifies CATSIGYDNQPQHF.